This T cell receptor beta chain was recovered during a study of CD8 T cells in ankylosing spondylitis. Comments on this clonotype: Antigen specificity is unknown.

Via MiXCR, TCRdb re-called the 5' RACE reads, giving one row per CDR3 protein. Among approximately 550,000 distinct CDR3 sequences listed, roughly 13% were seen once. The CDR3 sequence is 14 residues long. V dropped 0 bases and J dropped 1 base, with 9 bases sitting between them. Per germline, CDR1 DFQATT and CDR2 SNEGSKA (reference sequence). Study-level points and caveats: With a CD8+ phenotype, disease-linked clones were relatively rare in peripheral blood. A subset of motif variants has previously been described in the synovial fluid and blood of reactive arthritis. Matched ankylosing spondylitis synovial fluid reportedly contained a significantly enriched population of disease-linked clones. Eight highly homologous variants made up a TCR beta motif, and this motif appeared characteristic of ankylosing spondylitis blood.

The source is a male donor with ankylosing spondylitis. This chain joins TRBV20-1 and TRBJ2-5; D remains unclear. Source material: blood, either unsorted or a sorted T cell fraction (not recorded which). The DNA of the CDR3 is TGCAGTGCTAGAGAAACACCAACCCAAGAGACCCAGTACTTC. This gives the protein CSARETPTQETQYF.